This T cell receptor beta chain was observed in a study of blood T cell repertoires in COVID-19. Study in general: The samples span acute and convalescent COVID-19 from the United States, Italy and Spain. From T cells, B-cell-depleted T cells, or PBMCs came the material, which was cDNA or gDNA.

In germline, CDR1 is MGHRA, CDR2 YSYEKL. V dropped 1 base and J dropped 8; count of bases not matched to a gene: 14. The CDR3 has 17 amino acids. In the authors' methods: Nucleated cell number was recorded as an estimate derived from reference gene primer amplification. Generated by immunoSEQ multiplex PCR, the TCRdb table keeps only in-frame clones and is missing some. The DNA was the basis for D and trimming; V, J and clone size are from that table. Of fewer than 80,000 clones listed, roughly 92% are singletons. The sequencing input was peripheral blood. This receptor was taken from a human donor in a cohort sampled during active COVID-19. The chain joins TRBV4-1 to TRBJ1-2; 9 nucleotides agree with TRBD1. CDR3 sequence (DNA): TGCGCCAGCAGCCAAGTAGGGAAGGAGACAGGGGGAGAAGGCTACACCTTC. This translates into CASSQVGKETGGEGYTF.